What follows describes a single T cell receptor beta chain. Antigen: not known. This record belongs to a study of cytomegalovirus exposure and HLA in healthy donors. Study overall: From some 180 million T cells, an earlier analysis saw 100 million to 140 million unique TCR beta sequences. Study-wide results and limits: What was likely a sequencing artifact was a cluster of highly shared sequence variants. Despite most TCR sequences being rare, some public TCRs occurred in many donors.

Donors consisted of healthy bone marrow donors. PCR involved 60 Vbeta and 13 Jbeta primers. Profiled with immunoSEQ multiplex PCR; TCRdb holds only in-frame clones, not every one. The sample consists of roughly 90,000 clones, around three quarters of them appearing once. The CDR3 is made up of 16 amino acids. V was cut by 1 base and J by 2 bases, with 13 bases left in between. Germline-derived CDR1 and CDR2 are PRHDT and FYEKMQ (reference sequence). This clonotype was sampled from a woman aged 40-49 years in good health and CMV-seropositive. This chain connects TRBV13 to TRBJ2-3; D remains ambiguous. Sequencing was performed on PBMCs. The CDR3 reads CASSLVGERITDTQYF. CDR3 bases: TGTGCCAGCAGCTTAGTTGGTGAGAGAATCACAGATACGCAGTATTTT. The full variable domain, in which reference TRBV13 and TRBJ2-3 provide the parts outside the CDR3, is AAGVIQSPRHLIKEKRETATLKCYPIPRHDTVYWYQQGPGQDPQFLISFYEKMQSDKGSIPDRFSAQQFSDYHSELNMSSLELGDSALYFCASSLVGERITDTQYFGPGTRLTVL.